This is a list of T cell receptor beta chains from one sample in a study of memory CD4+ T cells and cytomegalovirus serostatus. Profiling relied on immunoSEQ multiplex PCR, and the TCRdb table lists in-frame clones only, not all of them. The sample yields about 61,000 clones, around 86% seen once. What was sequenced was memory CD4+ T cells from blood. The receptors originated from an adult in good health and CMV-seronegative. CDR3s include the opening cysteine and the closing phenylalanine or tryptophan. The D gene is left open where the match is weak. Size is stated for part of the rows, as once, few or many counts, or as a class when the clone is expanded.

CASSLDRGLDTQYF | . | TRBV11-3 | TRBD1
CASSQAESGRSYNEQFF | . | TRBV4-1 | TRBD2
CASGRTSTDTQYF | . | TRBV28 | .
CASSFVTSGRNTGELFF | . | TRBV7-2 | TRBD2
CASSWGGAGYGYTF | once | TRBV28 | .
CASMAPGQVLEAFF | . | TRBV6-5 | TRBD1
CASSPSGGTANTGELFF | . | TRBV7-3 | TRBD2
CASSPRTALNTEAFF | . | TRBV13 | .
CASSYRALTYEQYF | . | TRBV28 | .
CASSTQREGRQDEQFF | . | TRBV28 | TRBD2